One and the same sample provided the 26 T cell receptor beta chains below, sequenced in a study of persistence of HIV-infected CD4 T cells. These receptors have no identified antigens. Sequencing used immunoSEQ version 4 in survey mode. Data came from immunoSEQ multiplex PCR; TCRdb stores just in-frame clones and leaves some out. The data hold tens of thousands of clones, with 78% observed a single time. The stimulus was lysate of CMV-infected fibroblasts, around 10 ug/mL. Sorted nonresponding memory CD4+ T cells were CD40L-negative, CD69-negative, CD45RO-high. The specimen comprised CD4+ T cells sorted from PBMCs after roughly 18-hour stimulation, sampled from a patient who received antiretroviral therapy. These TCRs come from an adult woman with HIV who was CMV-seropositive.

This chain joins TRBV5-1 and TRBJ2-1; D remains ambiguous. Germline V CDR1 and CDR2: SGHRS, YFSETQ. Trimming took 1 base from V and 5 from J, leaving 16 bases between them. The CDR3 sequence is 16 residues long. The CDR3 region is CASSLFDNRIDNEQFF. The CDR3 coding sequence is TGCGCCAGCAGCTTGTTCGACAACCGAATCGACAATGAGCAGTTCTTC.

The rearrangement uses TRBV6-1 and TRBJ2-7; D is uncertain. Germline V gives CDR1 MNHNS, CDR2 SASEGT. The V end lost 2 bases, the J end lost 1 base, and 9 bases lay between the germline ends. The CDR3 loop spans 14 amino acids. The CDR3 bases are TGTGCCAGCAGTGAAAGGGTGTTGTCCTACGAGCAGTACTTC. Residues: CASSERVLSYEQYF.

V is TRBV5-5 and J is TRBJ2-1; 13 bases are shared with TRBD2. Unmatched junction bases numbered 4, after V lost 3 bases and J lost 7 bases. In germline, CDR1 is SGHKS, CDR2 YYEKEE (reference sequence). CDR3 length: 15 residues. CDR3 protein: CASSSGLAGSNEQFF. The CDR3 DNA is TGTGCCAGCAGCTCGGGACTAGCGGGGTCAAATGAGCAGTTCTTC.

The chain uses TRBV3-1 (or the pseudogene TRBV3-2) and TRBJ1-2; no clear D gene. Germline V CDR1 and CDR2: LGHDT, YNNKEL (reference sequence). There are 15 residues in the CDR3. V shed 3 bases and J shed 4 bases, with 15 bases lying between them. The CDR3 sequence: CASSHSSTASYGYTF. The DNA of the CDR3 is TGTGCCAGCAGCCACTCTTCTACAGCGTCCTATGGCTACACCTTC.

The CDR3 loop is CASSVAGGGYTGELFF. CDR3 in DNA: TGTGCCAGCAGCGTAGCCGGGGGCGGGTACACCGGGGAGCTGTTTTTT. V and J are TRBV9 and TRBJ2-2, with D perhaps being TRBD1 or TRBD2 (6 bases each). V was trimmed by 0 bases and J by 3 bases, leaving 12 bases between them. The CDR3 totals 16 residues. Germline V gene data show CDR1 as SGDLS and CDR2 as YYNGEE. The full variable domain, in which reference TRBV9 and TRBJ2-2 provide the parts outside the CDR3, is DSGVTQTPKHLITATGQRVTLRCSPRSGDLSVYWYQQSLDQGLQFLIQYYNGEERAKGNILERFSAQQFPDLHSELNLSSLELGDSALYFCASSVAGGGYTGELFFGEGSRLTVL.

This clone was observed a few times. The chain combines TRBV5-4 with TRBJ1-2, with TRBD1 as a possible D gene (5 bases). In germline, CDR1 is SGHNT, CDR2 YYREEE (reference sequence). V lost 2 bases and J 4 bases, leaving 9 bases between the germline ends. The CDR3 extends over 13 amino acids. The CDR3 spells CASSFTQGYGYTF. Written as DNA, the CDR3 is TGTGCCAGCAGCTTTACCCAGGGCTATGGCTACACCTTC.

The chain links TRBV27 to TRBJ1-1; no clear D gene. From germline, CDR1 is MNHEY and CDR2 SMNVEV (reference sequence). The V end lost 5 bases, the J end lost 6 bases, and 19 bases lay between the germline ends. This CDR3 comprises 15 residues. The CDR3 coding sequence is TGTGCCAGCAGTCATTCCCTGGCGGGGTTCCCTGAAGCTTTCTTT. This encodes CASSHSLAGFPEAFF.

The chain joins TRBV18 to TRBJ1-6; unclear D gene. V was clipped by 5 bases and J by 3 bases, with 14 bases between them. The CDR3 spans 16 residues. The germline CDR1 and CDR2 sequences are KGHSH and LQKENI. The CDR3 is CASSATGRIYNSPLHF. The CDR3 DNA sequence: TGTGCCAGCTCAGCGACTGGACGGATCTATAATTCACCCCTCCACTTT.

CDR3 residues: CASSSQPGLNTEAFF. For the CDR3, the DNA is TGTGCCAGTAGTTCCCAACCAGGGCTGAACACTGAAGCTTTCTTT. The genes are TRBV19 and TRBJ1-1; D might be TRBD1 (5 bases). The germline CDR1 and CDR2 sequences are LNHDA and SQIVND (reference sequence). This CDR3 comprises 15 residues. The V end lost 5 bases, the J end lost 0 bases, and 13 bases lay between the germline ends.

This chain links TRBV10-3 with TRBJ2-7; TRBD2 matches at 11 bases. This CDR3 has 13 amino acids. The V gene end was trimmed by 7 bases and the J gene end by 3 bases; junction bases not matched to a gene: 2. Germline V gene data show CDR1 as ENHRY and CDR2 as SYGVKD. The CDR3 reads CAITGTSGYEQYF. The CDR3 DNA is TGTGCCATCACTGGGACTAGCGGCTACGAGCAGTACTTC.

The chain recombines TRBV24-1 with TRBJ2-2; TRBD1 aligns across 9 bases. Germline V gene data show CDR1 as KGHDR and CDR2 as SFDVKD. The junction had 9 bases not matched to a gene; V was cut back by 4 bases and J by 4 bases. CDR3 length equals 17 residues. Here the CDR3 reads CATSDPSTGGPTGELFF. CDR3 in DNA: TGTGCCACCAGTGACCCTTCCACAGGGGGCCCCACCGGGGAGCTGTTTTTT.

The CDR3 DNA sequence: TGTGCCAGTAGCGTTCAGGGGGGCACTGAAGCTTTCTTT. Translating gives CASSVQGGTEAFF. The chain employs TRBV19 and TRBJ1-1; 7 bases are shared with TRBD1. This CDR3 contains 13 residues. In germline, CDR1 is LNHDA, CDR2 SQIVND (reference sequence). After removal of 6 bases from V and 4 bases from J, the junction contained 5 bases not matched to a gene.

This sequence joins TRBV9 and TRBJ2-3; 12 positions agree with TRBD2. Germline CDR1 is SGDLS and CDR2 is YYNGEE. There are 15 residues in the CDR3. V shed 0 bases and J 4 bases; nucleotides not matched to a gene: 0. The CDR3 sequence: CASSVASGGADTQYF. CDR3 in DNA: TGTGCCAGCAGCGTAGCTAGCGGGGGGGCAGATACGCAGTATTTT.

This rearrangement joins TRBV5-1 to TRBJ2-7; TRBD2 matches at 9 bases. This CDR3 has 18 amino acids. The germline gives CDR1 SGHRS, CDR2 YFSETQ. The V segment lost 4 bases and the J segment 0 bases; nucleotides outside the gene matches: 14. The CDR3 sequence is CASSPFGPQRGVSYEQYV. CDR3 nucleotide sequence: TGCGCCAGCAGCCCCTTTGGCCCCCAGCGGGGGGTCTCCTACGAGCAGTACGTC.

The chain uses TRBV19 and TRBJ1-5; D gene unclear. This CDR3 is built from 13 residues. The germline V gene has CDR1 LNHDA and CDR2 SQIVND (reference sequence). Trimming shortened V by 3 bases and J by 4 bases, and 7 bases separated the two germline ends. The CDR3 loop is CASSMRVNQPQHF. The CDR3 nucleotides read TGTGCCAGTAGTATGCGGGTGAATCAGCCCCAGCATTTT.

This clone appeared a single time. The CDR3 bases are TGTGCCTGGTCCAAAGGGGGGGGGCTGGCAGATACGCAGTATTTT. This sequence encodes CAWSKGGGLADTQYF. This rearrangement joins TRBV30 to TRBJ2-3; perhaps TRBD2 as D (7 bases). This CDR3 spans 15 amino acids. Germline-derived CDR1 and CDR2 are GTSNPN and SVGIG (reference sequence). Trimming left V 5 bases short and J 4 bases short, with 19 bases between.

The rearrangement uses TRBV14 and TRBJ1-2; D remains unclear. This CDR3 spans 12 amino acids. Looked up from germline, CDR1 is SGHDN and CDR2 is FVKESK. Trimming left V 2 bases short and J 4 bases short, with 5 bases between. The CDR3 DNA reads TGTGCCAGCAGCCAACAGAGCTATGGCTACACCTTC. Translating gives CASSQQSYGYTF.

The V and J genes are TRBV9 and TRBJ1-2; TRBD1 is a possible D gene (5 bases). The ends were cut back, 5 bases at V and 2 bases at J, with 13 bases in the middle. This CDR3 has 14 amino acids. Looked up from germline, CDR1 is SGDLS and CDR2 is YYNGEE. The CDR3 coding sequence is TGTGCCAGCAGGGCCGGGACGGGGAACTATGGCTACACCTTC. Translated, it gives CASRAGTGNYGYTF.

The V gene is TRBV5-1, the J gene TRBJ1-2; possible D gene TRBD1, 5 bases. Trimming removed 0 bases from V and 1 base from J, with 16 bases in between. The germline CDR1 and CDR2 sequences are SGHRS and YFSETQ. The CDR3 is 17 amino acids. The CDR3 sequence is CASSLGFGQGFNYGYTF. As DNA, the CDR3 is TGCGCCAGCAGCTTGGGATTTGGCCAGGGCTTTAACTATGGCTACACCTTC.

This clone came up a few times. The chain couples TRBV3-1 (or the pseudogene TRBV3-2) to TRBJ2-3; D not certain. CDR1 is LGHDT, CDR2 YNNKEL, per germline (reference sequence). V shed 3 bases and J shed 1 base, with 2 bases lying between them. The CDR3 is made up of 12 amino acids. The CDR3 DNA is TGTGCCAGCAGCCAGGGCACAGATACGCAGTATTTT. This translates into CASSQGTDTQYF.

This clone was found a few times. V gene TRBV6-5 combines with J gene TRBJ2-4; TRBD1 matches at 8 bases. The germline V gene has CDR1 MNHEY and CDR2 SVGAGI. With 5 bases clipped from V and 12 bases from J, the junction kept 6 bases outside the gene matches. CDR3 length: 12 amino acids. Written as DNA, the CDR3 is TGTGCCAGCAGTCCGCCGGGACAGGCTCAGTACTTC. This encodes CASSPPGQAQYF.

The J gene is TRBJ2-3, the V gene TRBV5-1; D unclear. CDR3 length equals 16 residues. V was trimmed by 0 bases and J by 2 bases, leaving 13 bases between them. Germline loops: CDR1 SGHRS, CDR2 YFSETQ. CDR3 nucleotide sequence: TGCGCCAGCAGCTTGGCGCAGACTTCAGACACAGATACGCAGTATTTT. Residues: CASSLAQTSDTDTQYF.

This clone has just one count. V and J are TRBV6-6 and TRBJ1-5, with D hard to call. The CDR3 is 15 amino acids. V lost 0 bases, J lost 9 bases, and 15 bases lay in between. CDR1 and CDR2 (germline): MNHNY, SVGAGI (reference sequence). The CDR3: CASSYSETAAGPQHF. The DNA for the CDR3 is TGTGCCAGCAGTTACTCTGAGACTGCCGCGGGGCCCCAGCATTTT.

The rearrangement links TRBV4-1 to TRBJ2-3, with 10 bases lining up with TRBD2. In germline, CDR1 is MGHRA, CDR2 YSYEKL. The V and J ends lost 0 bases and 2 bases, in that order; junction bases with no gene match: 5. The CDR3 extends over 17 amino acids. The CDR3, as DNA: TGCGCCAGCAGCCAAGAGGCTAGCGGGGGTCACACAGATACGCAGTATTTT. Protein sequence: CASSQEASGGHTDTQYF.

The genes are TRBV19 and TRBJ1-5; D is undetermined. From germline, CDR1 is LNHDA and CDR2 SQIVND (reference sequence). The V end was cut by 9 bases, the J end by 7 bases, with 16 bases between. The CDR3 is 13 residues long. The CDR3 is CASSREGRQPQHF. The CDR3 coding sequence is TGTGCCAGCTCGAGGGAAGGAAGGCAGCCCCAGCATTTT.

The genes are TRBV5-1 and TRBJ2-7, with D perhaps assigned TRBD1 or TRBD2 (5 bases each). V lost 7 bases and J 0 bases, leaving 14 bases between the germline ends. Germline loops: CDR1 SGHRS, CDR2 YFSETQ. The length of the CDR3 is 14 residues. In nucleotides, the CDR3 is TGCGCCAGCGGCAGGGACCTTCTCTCCTACGAGCAGTACTTC. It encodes CASGRDLLSYEQYF.